One and the same sample provided the 7 T cell receptor beta chains below, sequenced in a study of blood T cell repertoires in COVID-19. Method: immunoSEQ multiplex PCR; TCRdb's copy keeps in-frame clones and lacks some. Among a few hundred thousand clones listed, roughly 84% were seen once. The sample taken for sequencing was PBMCs or T cells enriched from blood (not recorded which). The receptor source for this set is a woman aged 45-65 years who had been exposed to COVID-19.

For the CDR3, the DNA is TGCAGCGTTAACCCTATGGGCCATGAGCAGTTCTTC. It encodes CSVNPMGHEQFF. The V gene is TRBV29-1, the J gene TRBJ2-1; D unresolved. Deletions cut 5 bases from V and 8 bases from J, with 13 bases between. From germline, CDR1 is SQVTM and CDR2 ANQGSEA. This CDR3 spans 12 amino acids.

This chain uses TRBV18 with TRBJ1-1; 7 bases fit TRBD1. J lost 2 bases, V lost 6 bases, and 6 bases had no gene match. The CDR3 extends over 14 amino acids. The germline V gene encodes CDR1 KGHSH and CDR2 LQKENI. Here the CDR3 DNA reads TGTGCCAGCTCGCTCGACAGGGCCAACACTGAAGCTTTCTTT. Amino acids: CASSLDRANTEAFF.

The V and J genes are TRBV7-9 and TRBJ1-1; 11 positions match TRBD1. CDR1 and CDR2 from the germline V gene are SEHNR and FQNEAQ (reference sequence). Trimming at V came to 0 bases and at J to 4 bases, leaving 1 base not matched to a gene. This CDR3 has 15 residues. CDR3 residues: CASSLADRGPTEAFF. CDR3 bases: TGTGCCAGCAGCTTAGCGGACAGGGGGCCCACTGAAGCTTTCTTT.

This clone was found once. V is TRBV27 and J is TRBJ1-4; D not resolved. The germline CDR1 and CDR2 sequences are MNHEY and SMNVEV (reference sequence). Trimming took 2 bases from V and 8 from J, leaving 15 bases between them. The CDR3 extends over 15 amino acids. CDR3 residues: CASSLRVGVGEKLFF. CDR3 nucleotides: TGTGCCAGCAGTTTACGAGTCGGGGTCGGCGAAAAACTGTTTTTT.

The gene calls are TRBV5-1 and TRBJ2-5; tentative D call: TRBD2 (5 bases). Trimming took off 0 bases at V and 4 bases at J, with 7 bases between the two ends. CDR3 length equals 13 residues. From germline, CDR1 is SGHRS and CDR2 YFSETQ. CDR3 in DNA: TGCGCCAGCAGCTTGGAACTAGGAGAGACCCAGTACTTC. Translation gives CASSLELGETQYF. The entire variable domain, with the rest obtained from reference TRBV5-1 and TRBJ2-5, is as follows: KAGVTQTPRYLIKTRGQQVTLSCSPISGHRSVSWYQQTPGQGLQFLFEYFSETQRNKGNFPGRFSGRQFSNSRSEMNVSTLELGDSALYLCASSLELGETQYFGPGTRLLVL.

This chain connects TRBV6-4 to TRBJ1-1; D may be TRBD1 (6 bases). This CDR3 spans 13 amino acids. Germline V gene data show CDR1 as MRHNA and CDR2 as SNTAGT. V lost 0 bases and J 9 bases, leaving 11 bases between the germline ends. The CDR3 region has the DNA TGTGCCAGCAGTGACTCGTGGCAGGGGAAAGCTTTCTTT. It specifies CASSDSWQGKAFF.

The CDR3 region is CASSYRPDRDSPLHF. Here the CDR3 DNA reads TGTGCCAGCAGTTACCGACCTGACAGGGATTCACCCCTCCACTTT. This sequence joins TRBV6-6 and TRBJ1-6; 7 bases are a match to TRBD1. This CDR3 has 15 amino acids. V trimming: 2 bases; J trimming: 8 bases; junction bases outside the gene matches: 6. Germline-derived CDR1 and CDR2 are MNHNY and SVGAGI (reference sequence).